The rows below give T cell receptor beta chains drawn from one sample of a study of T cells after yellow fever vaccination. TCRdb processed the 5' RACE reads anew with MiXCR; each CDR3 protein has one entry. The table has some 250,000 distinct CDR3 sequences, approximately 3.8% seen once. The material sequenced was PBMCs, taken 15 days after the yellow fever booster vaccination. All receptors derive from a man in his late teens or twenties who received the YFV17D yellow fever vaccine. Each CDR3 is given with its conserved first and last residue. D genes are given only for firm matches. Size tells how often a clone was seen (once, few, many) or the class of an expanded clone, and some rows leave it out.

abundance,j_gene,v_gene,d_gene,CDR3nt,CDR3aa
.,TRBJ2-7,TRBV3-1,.,TGTGCCAGCAGCCAAGGGACTCCGGGGTCCGAGCAGTACTTC,CASSQGTPGSEQYF
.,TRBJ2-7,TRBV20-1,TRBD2,TGCAGTGCAGGTCTAGCGGGGGACTCCTACGAGCAGTACTTC,CSAGLAGDSYEQYF
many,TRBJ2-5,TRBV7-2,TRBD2,TGTGCCAGCAGCTTACCGGGGGGGATGGAAGAGACCCAGTACTTC,CASSLPGGMEETQYF
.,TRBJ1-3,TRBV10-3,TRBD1,TGTGCCATCAGTGAGGGGACAGTTGGAAACACCATATATTTT,CAISEGTVGNTIYF
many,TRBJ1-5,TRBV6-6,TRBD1,TGTGCCAGCAGTTTGGGACAGGGTTCGTCTACGGGCAATCAGCCCCAGCATTTT,CASSLGQGSSTGNQPQHF
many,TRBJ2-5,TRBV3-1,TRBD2,TGTGCCAGCAGCCAAGTATTAGCGGGGGAGGGGACCCAGTACTTC,CASSQVLAGEGTQYF
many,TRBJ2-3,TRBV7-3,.,TGTGCCAGCAGCTTACACAGGGGCACAGATACGCAGTATTTT,CASSLHRGTDTQYF
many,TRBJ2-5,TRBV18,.,TGTGCCAGCTCACCACCAGGGTTGAGGCAAGAGACCCAGTACTTC,CASSPPGLRQETQYF
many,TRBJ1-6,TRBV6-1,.,TGTGCCAGCAGTGAACAGGGCCAATCACCCCTCCACTTT,CASSEQGQSPLHF
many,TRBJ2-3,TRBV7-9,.,TGTGCCAGCAGCCCCCGACGGGGTACGCAGTATTTT,CASSPRRGTQYF
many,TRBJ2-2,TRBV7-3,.,TGTGCCAGCAGCTCAAGACCCGCCGGGGAGCTGTTTTTT,CASSSRPAGELFF
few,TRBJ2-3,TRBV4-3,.,TGCGCCAGCAGCCTACTTTCATCGGCGGGGTCCACAGATACGCAGTATTTT,CASSLLSSAGSTDTQYF
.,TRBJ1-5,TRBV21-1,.,TGTGCCAGCACTCGACGGGGGGCAGCAAATAGCAATCAGCCCCAGCATTTT,CASTRRGAANSNQPQHF
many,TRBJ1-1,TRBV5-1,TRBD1,TGCGCCAGCAGCTTGGGGACAGGATGGAACACTGAAGCTTTCTTT,CASSLGTGWNTEAFF
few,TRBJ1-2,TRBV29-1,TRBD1,TGCAGCGTTGATTATCGGGACAGGGCCACTGGCTACACCTTC,CSVDYRDRATGYTF
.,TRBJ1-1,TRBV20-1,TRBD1,TGCAGTGCTAAGGGGGCAGCGAACACTGAAGCTTTCTTT,CSAKGAANTEAFF
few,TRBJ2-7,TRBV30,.,TGTGCCTGGAGTGTCACCTACGAGCAGTACTTC,CAWSVTYEQYF
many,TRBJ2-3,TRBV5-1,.,TGCGCCAGCAGCTTTGGACTCCACGCAGATACGCAGTATTTT,CASSFGLHADTQYF
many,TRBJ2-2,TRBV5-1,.,TGCGCCAGCAGCCCTGACAGCCACACCGGGGAGCTGTTTTTT,CASSPDSHTGELFF
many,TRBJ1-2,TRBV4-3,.,TGCGCCAGCAGCCAAGTCATGCCCCAGGGTCTGAAGTTTAACTATGGCTACACCTTC,CASSQVMPQGLKFNYGYTF
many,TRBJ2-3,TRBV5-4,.,TGTGCCAGCAGCTACTGGACGGAAAGCACAGATACGCAGTATTTT,CASSYWTESTDTQYF
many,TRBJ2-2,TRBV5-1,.,TGCGCCAGCAGCCGACAAGCGAACACCGGGGAGCTGTTTTTT,CASSRQANTGELFF
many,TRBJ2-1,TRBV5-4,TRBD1,TGTGCCAGCAGCACCCGAGGGATTTGGGACAGGGGCGCGCAGTTCTTC,CASSTRGIWDRGAQFF
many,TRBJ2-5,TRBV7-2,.,TGTGCCAGCAGCTTAGGCCTGCGGGGTGGGGAGACCCAGTACTTC,CASSLGLRGGETQYF
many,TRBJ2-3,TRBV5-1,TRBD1,TGCGCCAGCAGCTACCGGGACAGGGTCACAGATACGCAGTATTTT,CASSYRDRVTDTQYF
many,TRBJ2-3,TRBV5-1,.,TGCGCCAGCAGCCCCCTGAGGGCTCCCACAGATACGCAGTATTTT,CASSPLRAPTDTQYF
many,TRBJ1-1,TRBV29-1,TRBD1,TGCAGCGTGACAGGGGGCAGAGGCACTGAAGCTTTCTTT,CSVTGGRGTEAFF